The 26 T cell receptor beta chains below all came from one sample that was sequenced in a study of radiation and T cells in renal cell carcinoma. Time point described: baseline pretreatment blood. Stated treatment: 15 Gy SBRT to primary tumor, nephrectomy 4 weeks later. Generated by immunoSEQ multiplex PCR, the TCRdb table keeps only in-frame clones and is missing some. This sample has about 49,000 clones, with roughly four fifths found just once. Material: blood, obtained from a patient whose treatment included radiotherapy and nephrectomy. All receptors derive from a woman aged 70-85 years with renal cell carcinoma.

The chain couples TRBV7-6 to TRBJ2-1, with 7 bases lining up with TRBD2. With 5 bases clipped from V and 0 bases from J, the junction kept 4 bases outside the gene matches. The CDR3 is 15 amino acids. Germline lookup yields CDR1 SGHVS and CDR2 FNYEAQ. The CDR3, as DNA: TGTGCCAGCAGCCCAAGCGGGATCTCCTACAATGAGCAGTTCTTC. It yields the protein CASSPSGISYNEQFF.

The rearrangement links TRBV11-2 to TRBJ1-4; 8 nucleotides line up with TRBD1. CDR1 and CDR2 from the germline V gene are SGHAT and FQNNGV. The V segment lost 5 bases and the J segment 5 bases; nucleotides outside the gene matches: 7. The CDR3 has 15 residues. The CDR3 loop is CASSTRDRLNEKLFF. The CDR3 DNA reads as TGTGCCAGCAGCACTCGGGACAGGTTAAATGAAAAACTGTTTTTT. Full variable domain (missing parts from reference TRBV11-2 and TRBJ1-4): EAGVAQSPRYKIIEKRQSVAFWCNPISGHATLYWYQQILGQGPKLLIQFQNNGVVDDSQLPKDRFSAERLKGVDSTLKIQPAKLEDSAVYLCASSTRDRLNEKLFFGSGTQLSVL.

J is TRBJ2-7 and V is TRBV20-1; maybe TRBD2 (5 bases). The V gene lost 3 bases and the J gene lost 5 bases, with 8 bases spanning the gap. This CDR3 region has 11 residues. Germline V gene sequence: CDR1 DFQATT, CDR2 SNEGSKA (reference sequence). The CDR3 sequence is CSASPGDEQYF. In nucleotides, the CDR3 is TGCAGTGCTAGCCCCGGGGACGAGCAGTACTTC.

This clone appeared a single time. The rearrangement joins TRBV19 to TRBJ2-3; TRBD1 aligns across 9 bases. The CDR3 sequence is 11 residues long. The V segment lost 7 bases and the J segment 15 bases; nucleotides outside the gene matches: 8. Germline CDR1 LNHDA, CDR2 SQIVND (reference sequence). CDR3 in amino acids: CASKARGQGYF. CDR3 bases: TGTGCCAGTAAGGCTCGGGGACAGGGTTATTTT.

V is TRBV27 and J is TRBJ2-5; D is ambiguous. With 0 bases removed from V and 5 bases from J, the gap between germline ends came to 7 bases. The CDR3 length is 13 residues. The germline CDR1 and CDR2 sequences are MNHEY and SMNVEV (reference sequence). The CDR3 sequence: CASSLSEFETQYF. As DNA, the CDR3 is TGTGCCAGCAGTTTATCGGAGTTTGAGACCCAGTACTTC.

This chain joins TRBV10-3 and TRBJ1-1; 8 bases line up with TRBD1. The V gene end was trimmed by 0 bases and the J gene end by 4 bases; junction bases not matched to a gene: 1. Germline-derived CDR1 and CDR2 are ENHRY and SYGVKD. This CDR3 is built from 14 residues. CDR3 residues: CAISESDRATEAFF. The CDR3, as DNA: TGTGCCATCAGTGAGTCGGACAGGGCCACTGAAGCTTTCTTT.

This clone is a singleton in its sample. V usage is TRBV7-9 and J usage is TRBJ2-3, with TRBD2 matching 9 bases. Germline V lookup: CDR1 SEHNR, CDR2 FQNEAQ (reference sequence). The length of the CDR3 is 16 residues. Trimming took 3 bases from V and 6 from J; bases not matched to a gene: 10. Here the CDR3 DNA reads TGTGCCAGCAGCTTTGGTCTAGCGGGAAATGTGGATACGCAGTATTTT. This gives the protein CASSFGLAGNVDTQYF.

This sequence joins TRBV19 and TRBJ2-1; TRBD2 matches 10 bases. V shed 7 bases, J shed 6 bases, and the junction held 3 bases outside the gene matches. The CDR3 contains 13 residues. Germline loops: CDR1 LNHDA, CDR2 SQIVND (reference sequence). CDR3 residues: CASTWTSGNEQFF. DNA of the CDR3: TGTGCCAGTACTTGGACTAGCGGCAATGAGCAGTTCTTC.

This clone has just one count. This chain joins TRBV6-6 and TRBJ1-4; a possible D gene is TRBD1 (5 bases). From germline, CDR1 is MNHNY and CDR2 SVGAGI (reference sequence). Trimming cost V 8 bases and J 0 bases, with 7 bases left between them. This CDR3 contains 13 residues. CDR3 in amino acids: CASWGATNEKLFF. The DNA of the CDR3 is TGTGCCAGCTGGGGGGCAACTAATGAAAAACTGTTTTTT.

The rearrangement links TRBV7-9 to TRBJ2-1; 11 nucleotides agree with TRBD2. CDR1 is SEHNR, CDR2 FQNEAQ, per germline (reference sequence). The J segment lost 7 bases and the V segment lost 5 bases, leaving 7 bases of the junction unmatched. CDR3 length: 15 residues. The DNA for the CDR3 is TGTGCCAGCAGCCCGCCTAGCGGGAGGCGGAATGAGCAGTTCTTC. Its translation is CASSPPSGRRNEQFF. Full variable domain (missing parts from reference TRBV7-9 and TRBJ2-1): DTGVSQNPRHKITKRGQNVTFRCDPISEHNRLYWYRQTLGQGPEFLTYFQNEAQLEKSRLLSDRFSAERPKGSFSTLEIQRTEQGDSAMYLCASSPPSGRRNEQFFGPGTRLTVL.

The chain is built from TRBV7-9 and TRBJ2-3, with 10 bases fitting TRBD2. Unmatched junction bases numbered 7, after V lost 3 bases and J lost 4 bases. This CDR3 is built from 16 residues. Germline assignment: CDR1 SEHNR and CDR2 FQNEAQ (reference sequence). DNA for the CDR3: TGTGCCAGCAGCTTTGCACTAGCGGGGTTCGCAGATACGCAGTATTTT. As protein: CASSFALAGFADTQYF.

This clone was observed a handful of times. J is TRBJ1-3 and V is TRBV6-5; D is possibly TRBD1 (6 bases). CDR1 MNHEY and CDR2 SVGAGI come from the germline V gene. The CDR3 has 15 residues. The V gene lost 6 bases and the J gene lost 0 bases, with 12 bases spanning the gap. The CDR3, as DNA: TGTGCCAGCAGCCGACAGGCGCTCTCTGGAAACACCATATATTTT. It yields the protein CASSRQALSGNTIYF.

DNA for the CDR3: TGTGCCAGCAGCCGCCCTCAGTACCAAGAGACCCAGTACTTC. Translated: CASSRPQYQETQYF. The chain employs TRBV5-6 and TRBJ2-5; D is undetermined. V was pared by 4 bases and J by 0 bases, with 10 bases between. The CDR3 spans 14 residues. Germline CDR1 reads SGHDT; CDR2 reads YYEEEE.

The genes are TRBV5-4 and TRBJ2-7; a possible D gene is TRBD1 (5 bases). V was cut by 1 base and J by 2 bases, with 7 bases left in between. This CDR3 comprises 13 residues. Germline values: CDR1 SGHNT, CDR2 YYREEE (reference sequence). The CDR3 here is CASSLPGTYEQYF. CDR3 bases: TGTGCCAGCAGCTTGCCAGGGACCTACGAGCAGTACTTC.

The CDR3 DNA follows: TGTGCCAGCAGCTCCGGGACAGGCCGTTCGCATGAGCAGTTCTTC. Its protein product is CASSSGTGRSHEQFF. This chain uses TRBV6-5 with TRBJ2-1; 8 nucleotides agree with TRBD1. CDR3 length: 15 amino acids. Looked up from germline, CDR1 is MNHEY and CDR2 is SVGAGI. Trimming at V came to 6 bases and at J to 8 bases, leaving 12 bases not matched to a gene.

The chain joins TRBV7-6 to TRBJ2-1, with TRBD2 matching over 9 bases. V was clipped by 2 bases and J by 4 bases; unmatched bases: 6. Germline loops: CDR1 SGHVS, CDR2 FNYEAQ. The CDR3 is 16 residues long. CDR3 loop: CASSLSASGIYNEQFF. Here the CDR3 DNA reads TGTGCCAGCAGCTTATCGGCTAGCGGGATTTACAATGAGCAGTTCTTC.

The rearrangement links TRBV2 to TRBJ1-5, with D uncertain. CDR3 length: 18 residues. Trimming removed 2 bases from V and 0 bases from J, with 17 bases in between. CDR1 and CDR2 (germline): SNHLY, FYNNEI. CDR3 loop: CASSESPRSEYSNQPQHF. The CDR3 DNA reads TGTGCCAGCAGTGAATCCCCCAGGAGCGAATATAGCAATCAGCCCCAGCATTTT.

The V call is TRBV5-4, the J call TRBJ2-7; TRBD1 is a possible D gene (6 bases). The length of the CDR3 is 13 residues. V was shortened by 4 bases and J by 3 bases, with 11 bases between the two germline ends. The V gene's germline CDR1 is SGHNT and CDR2 YYREEE (reference sequence). As DNA, the CDR3 is TGTGCCAGCAGCCCACCGGACAGCTACGAGCAGTACTTC. This sequence encodes CASSPPDSYEQYF.

The chain combines TRBV10-3 with TRBJ2-2; TRBD1 matches 8 bases. Losses at the gene ends were 10 bases for V and 7 bases for J; bases not matched to a gene: 8. Germline CDR1 ENHRY, CDR2 SYGVKD. This CDR3 contains 13 residues. CDR3 DNA sequence: TGTGCCACTAGGACAGGGCAGGACGGGGAGCTGTTTTTT. Its protein product is CATRTGQDGELFF.

The chain recombines TRBV30 with TRBJ2-7, with 10 positions matching TRBD2. Germline-derived CDR1 and CDR2 are GTSNPN and SVGIG (reference sequence). The junction had 11 bases not matched to a gene; V was cut back by 8 bases and J by 7 bases. The CDR3 is made up of 13 amino acids. The CDR3 DNA reads as TGTGCCGGGAAGCGGGAGGGCCCGGGGGAGCAGTACTTC. This translates into CAGKREGPGEQYF.

The chain combines TRBV27 with TRBJ2-7, with D possibly being TRBD1 (5 bases). Germline assignment: CDR1 MNHEY and CDR2 SMNVEV (reference sequence). Trimming removed 5 bases at V and 3 bases at J, with 11 bases between. The length of the CDR3 is 13 residues. The CDR3 sequence is CASSPAGNYEQYF. CDR3 sequence (DNA): TGTGCCAGCAGTCCCGCAGGGAACTACGAGCAGTACTTC.

The chain employs TRBV27 and TRBJ2-7; maybe TRBD1 (6 bases). Germline values: CDR1 MNHEY, CDR2 SMNVEV (reference sequence). The CDR3 runs 15 residues. V was cut by 8 bases and J by 5 bases, with 22 bases left in between. The CDR3 sequence is CASSPGTFSAHEQYF. The DNA for the CDR3 is TGTGCCAGCTCCCCCGGGACATTCTCCGCCCACGAGCAGTACTTC.

The V and J genes are TRBV9 and TRBJ2-3, with 13 bases that match TRBD2. The CDR3 loop spans 16 amino acids. With 4 bases clipped from V and 1 base from J, the junction kept 3 bases outside the gene matches. Germline assignment: CDR1 SGDLS and CDR2 YYNGEE. The CDR3 sequence is CASSWTSGSRTDTQYF. The CDR3 DNA follows: TGTGCCAGCAGCTGGACTAGCGGGAGCCGCACAGATACGCAGTATTTT.

The chain combines TRBV11-2 with TRBJ2-7; D is perhaps TRBD2 (5 bases). Trimming took 5 bases from V and 6 from J, leaving 11 bases between them. The CDR3 sequence is 12 residues long. The germline V gene has CDR1 SGHAT and CDR2 FQNNGV. DNA of the CDR3: TGTGCCAGCAGCCCGGACTCGGGCGAGCAGTACTTC. Encoded protein: CASSPDSGEQYF.

The V gene is TRBV6-1, the J gene TRBJ1-2; the D is unclear. CDR3 size: 14 residues. CDR1 is MNHNS and CDR2 is SASEGT in the germline V gene. Deletions cut 4 bases from V and 5 bases from J, with 14 bases between. Here the CDR3 DNA reads TGTGCCAGCAGTGTTGAGAGGGTCACTTATGGCTACACCTTC. Its protein product is CASSVERVTYGYTF.

The V call is TRBV30, the J call TRBJ2-7, with 13 bases matching TRBD2. The V and J ends lost 7 bases and 4 bases, in that order; junction bases with no gene match: 4. This CDR3 has 13 amino acids. Germline CDR1 and CDR2: GTSNPN and SVGIG (reference sequence). CDR3 region: CAYTGLAGYEQYF. CDR3 sequence (DNA): TGTGCCTACACGGGACTAGCGGGATACGAGCAGTACTTC.